What follows are 20 T cell receptor beta chains derived from one specimen sequenced in a study of CD8 T cells in ankylosing spondylitis. Their antigen targets remain unknown. MiXCR, run by TCRdb on the 5' RACE reads, gives a single entry per CDR3 protein. Of around 480,000 distinct CDR3 sequences listed, 15% to 20% were seen once; the top ten hold just over 1%. Study-wide points: Seven or eight highly homologous variants made up a TCR beta motif, and this motif appeared characteristic of ankylosing spondylitis blood.

Sample: blood, either unsorted or a sorted T cell fraction (not recorded which). Receptor source: a male donor with ankylosing spondylitis.

At least ten counts were recorded for this clonotype. The genes are TRBV12-3 or TRBV12-4 and TRBJ1-1, with D unresolved. Between the trimmed V and J ends, which lost 6 bases and 3 bases, there was a span of 8 bases. The CDR3 covers 12 residues. CDR3 in DNA: TGTGCCAGCAGCAGAGGTTACACTGAAGCTTTCTTT. It is translated as CASSRGYTEAFF.

The chain links TRBV29-1 to TRBJ2-7; 10 nucleotides line up with TRBD1. The CDR3 is 13 amino acids. CDR1 is SQVTM and CDR2 is ANQGSEA in the germline V gene. The V gene end was trimmed by 5 bases and the J gene end by 3 bases; junction bases not matched to a gene: 4. The CDR3 DNA follows: TGCAGCGTTTCGGACAGGGGGGTCTACGAGCAGTACTTC. As protein: CSVSDRGVYEQYF.

This clonotype was picked up a small number of times. The genes are TRBV20-1 and TRBJ1-2; TRBD1 might be the D (6 bases). V gave up 2 bases and J gave up 8 bases, with 18 bases separating them. The CDR3 is made up of 14 amino acids. Germline loops: CDR1 DFQATT, CDR2 SNEGSKA (reference sequence). CDR3 bases: TGCAGTGCTAGAACCCCGGGACAAGGACAAGGCTACACCTTC. It yields the protein CSARTPGQGQGYTF.

The chain links TRBV29-1 to TRBJ2-7; 12 positions match TRBD2. CDR1 and CDR2 (germline): SQVTM, ANQGSEA. Trimming cost V 6 bases and J 0 bases; bases outside gene matches: 3. The CDR3 runs to 14 residues. CDR3 in DNA: TGCAGCGTCGGACTAGCGGGGAGCTCCTACGAGCAGTACTTC. Protein: CSVGLAGSSYEQYF.

This clonotype has ten or more counts. The chain couples TRBV10-3 to TRBJ1-1; no definite D call. V lost 5 bases and J 1 base, leaving 11 bases between the germline ends. The CDR3 consists of 14 residues. Per germline, CDR1 ENHRY and CDR2 SYGVKD. The CDR3 DNA sequence: TGTGCCATCAGTAGCAGAGATCCGAACACTGAAGCTTTCTTT. It encodes CAISSRDPNTEAFF.

The chain is built from TRBV4-2 and TRBJ2-7; 11 nucleotides match TRBD2. Germline CDR1 LGHNA, CDR2 YNFKEQ. Trimming removed 0 bases from V and 4 bases from J; junction bases left unmatched: 5. This CDR3 spans 16 amino acids. The CDR3 region has the DNA TGTGCCAGCAGCCAAGATCTAACTAGCGGGGGTTACGAGCAGTACTTC. Protein: CASSQDLTSGGYEQYF.

This clonotype turned up a few times. The V call is TRBV20-1, the J call TRBJ2-5; possible D gene TRBD2, 7 bases. With 3 bases removed from V and 5 bases from J, the gap between germline ends came to 13 bases. The CDR3 has 13 residues. Germline values: CDR1 DFQATT, CDR2 SNEGSKA (reference sequence). CDR3 in DNA: TGCAGTGCTAGTTGGGGGGGCGGGGAGACCCAGTACTTC. As protein: CSASWGGGETQYF.

This clonotype was counted a few times. The CDR3, as DNA: TGTGCCACCAGTGATTCAGGCCGGGGGGCCCACGTCGGTGAGCAGTTCTTC. This translates into CATSDSGRGAHVGEQFF. This rearrangement joins TRBV24-1 to TRBJ2-1; maybe TRBD2 (7 bases). Deletions cut 2 bases from V and 9 bases from J, with 22 bases between. The CDR3 is made up of 17 amino acids. The germline V gene encodes CDR1 KGHDR and CDR2 SFDVKD.

This clonotype showed up just a few times. This chain connects TRBV4-1 to TRBJ2-7, with D perhaps matching TRBD1 (6 bases). CDR3 length: 16 residues. V was pared by 0 bases and J by 3 bases, with 15 bases between. The germline V gene encodes CDR1 MGHRA and CDR2 YSYEKL. The CDR3 sequence: CASSQEPGHGIYEQYF. The CDR3 region has the DNA TGCGCCAGCAGCCAAGAACCGGGACATGGGATCTACGAGCAGTACTTC.

This clonotype occurred a few times. The gene calls are TRBV10-2 and TRBJ1-5; maybe TRBD1 (5 bases). The germline V gene encodes CDR1 WSHSY and CDR2 SAAADI. The V end lost 2 bases, the J end lost 9 bases, and 11 bases lay between the germline ends. The CDR3 runs to 13 residues. CDR3: CASSERGERPQHF. CDR3 bases: TGCGCCAGCAGTGAGCGGGGGGAGAGGCCCCAGCATTTT.

The rearrangement uses TRBV5-1 and TRBJ2-7, with 8 bases aligning to TRBD1. The CDR3 runs 14 residues. Germline CDR1 SGHRS, CDR2 YFSETQ. V lost 3 bases to trimming and J lost 4 bases; unmatched junction nucleotides: 6. The CDR3 bases are TGCGCCAGCAGCTACGACAGGGGACCATACGAGCAGTACTTC. Protein product: CASSYDRGPYEQYF.

J is TRBJ2-7 and V is TRBV20-1, with D hard to call. This CDR3 contains 11 residues. V gave up 0 bases and J gave up 6 bases, with 6 bases separating them. Per germline, CDR1 DFQATT and CDR2 SNEGSKA (reference sequence). This chain's CDR3 is CSARDWAEQYF. Written as DNA, the CDR3 is TGCAGTGCTAGAGATTGGGCCGAGCAGTACTTC.

The chain recombines TRBV5-1 with TRBJ1-1, with a possible D match to TRBD1 (6 bases). CDR1 SGHRS and CDR2 YFSETQ come from the germline V gene. Trimming pared 0 bases from V and 0 bases from J, leaving 9 bases between. The CDR3 loop spans 15 amino acids. In nucleotides, the CDR3 is TGCGCCAGCAGCTTGGAGGGACACCTGAACACTGAAGCTTTCTTT. This encodes CASSLEGHLNTEAFF.

The gene calls are TRBV12-3 or TRBV12-4 and TRBJ1-5; D is undetermined. V lost 6 bases to trimming and J lost 9 bases, with 9 bases between them. The length of the CDR3 is 11 residues. CDR3 in DNA: TGTGCCAGCAGCCACCGGGGGCCCCAGCATTTT. As protein: CASSHRGPQHF.

This sequence joins TRBV3-1 and TRBJ2-1; 9 bases align to TRBD1. This CDR3 is 16 amino acids long. Per germline, CDR1 LGHDT and CDR2 YNNKEL (reference sequence). Unmatched junction bases numbered 7, after V lost 4 bases and J lost 3 bases. This CDR3 reads CASSRRTGAFYNEQFF. The CDR3, as DNA: TGTGCCAGCAGCCGCCGGACAGGGGCATTCTACAATGAGCAGTTCTTC.

The table lists this clonotype with many counts. The rearrangement links TRBV5-1 to TRBJ1-4; possibly TRBD1 for D (5 bases). The CDR3 runs 14 residues. The germline V gene has CDR1 SGHRS and CDR2 YFSETQ. Trimming removed 3 bases at V and 5 bases at J, with 11 bases between. CDR3 sequence reads: CASSWGRGNEKLFF. In DNA, the CDR3 is TGCGCCAGCAGCTGGGGACGGGGGAATGAAAAACTGTTTTTT.

The V call is TRBV5-1, the J call TRBJ1-1; D is unresolved. Germline V gene lookup returns CDR1 SGHRS and CDR2 YFSETQ. V gave up 0 bases and J gave up 4 bases, with 13 bases separating them. The CDR3 totals 15 residues. The CDR3 DNA reads as TGCGCCAGCAGCTTGGTCGTGGGATGGGGCACTGAAGCTTTCTTT. Amino acid sequence: CASSLVVGWGTEAFF.

The chain joins TRBV6-2 or TRBV6-3 to TRBJ1-5; the D is unclear. The germline V gene has CDR1 MNHEY and CDR2 SVGEGT. V was trimmed by 6 bases and J by 7 bases, leaving 10 bases between them. There are 12 residues in the CDR3. CDR3 DNA: TGTGCCAGCAGCGCCCTTGGCCAGCCCCAGCATTTT. Residues: CASSALGQPQHF.

This clonotype showed up just a few times. V usage is TRBV7-2 and J usage is TRBJ2-5; the D gene is possibly TRBD2 (5 bases). Between the trimmed V and J ends, which lost 1 base and 6 bases, there was a span of 15 bases. The V gene's germline CDR1 is SGHTA and CDR2 FQGNSA. The CDR3 length is 15 residues. The CDR3 spells CASSLVAGAPKTQYF. DNA of the CDR3: TGTGCCAGCAGCTTAGTCGCGGGCGCCCCCAAGACCCAGTACTTC.

V and J are TRBV5-1 and TRBJ2-1, with 13 bases identical to TRBD2. In germline, CDR1 is SGHRS, CDR2 YFSETQ. The CDR3 is 16 amino acids. With 4 bases clipped from V and 7 bases from J, the junction kept 8 bases outside the gene matches. CDR3 nucleotide sequence: TGCGCCAGCAGCCCCGGGACTAGCGGGACTACGAATGAGCAGTTCTTC. It yields the protein CASSPGTSGTTNEQFF.